The source of this T cell receptor (beta chain) is a study of blood T cell repertoires in COVID-19. Study background: Acute and convalescent COVID-19 samples came from the United States, Italy and Spain. Sources were T cells, B-cell-depleted T cells, or PBMCs; the material itself was cDNA or gDNA.

In germline, CDR1 is SGHTA, CDR2 FQGNSA. V was shortened by 1 base and J by 9 bases, with 13 bases between the two germline ends. The CDR3 is 15 residues long. Study processing details: Quantification of nucleated cells was approximated via reference gene primer amplification. Sequencing was performed with immunoSEQ multiplex PCR; in TCRdb, only in-frame clones are kept and a portion is missing. For V, J and clone size, that table is used; D and trimming come from the DNA. The sample holds about 270,000 clones, 70% to 90% seen once. Sequences were obtained from peripheral blood. The chain links TRBV7-2 to TRBJ1-6; D remains unclear. The sequence came from a woman in her forties or fifties with acute or convalescent COVID-19. The CDR3 loop is CASSLDTAGFSPLHF. CDR3 DNA: TGTGCCAGCAGCTTAGATACAGCTGGTTTTTCACCCCTCCACTTT.